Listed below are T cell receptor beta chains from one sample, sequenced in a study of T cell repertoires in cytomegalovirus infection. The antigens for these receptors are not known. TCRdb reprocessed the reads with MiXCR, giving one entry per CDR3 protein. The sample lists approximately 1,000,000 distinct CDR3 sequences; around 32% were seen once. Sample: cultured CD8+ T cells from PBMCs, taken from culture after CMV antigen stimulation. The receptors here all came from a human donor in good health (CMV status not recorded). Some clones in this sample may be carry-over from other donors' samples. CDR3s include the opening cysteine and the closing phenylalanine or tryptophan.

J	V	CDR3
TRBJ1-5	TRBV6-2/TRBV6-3	CASSYSQMKPQHF
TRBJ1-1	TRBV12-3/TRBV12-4	CASRLGDRPEAFF
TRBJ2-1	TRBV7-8	CASSLDVVGAIYNEQFF
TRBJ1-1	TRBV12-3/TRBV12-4	CASSLRGGETEAFF
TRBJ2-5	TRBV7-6	CAGSLAVAGLQETQYF
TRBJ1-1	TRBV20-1	CSARVGHMNTEAFF
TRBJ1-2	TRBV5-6	CASSASILRTAARGYTF
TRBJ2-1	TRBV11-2	CASSLDPSGVNEQFF
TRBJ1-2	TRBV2	CAGEGQTQSTNYGYTF
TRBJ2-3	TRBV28	CASSRGRFSTDTQYF
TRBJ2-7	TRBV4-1	CASSLSGPSEQYF
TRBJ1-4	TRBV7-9	CASTWNRDNEKLFF
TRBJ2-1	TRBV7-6	CVSSFGLAGGPKYNEQFF
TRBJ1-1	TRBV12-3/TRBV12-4	CASSPEEESEAFF
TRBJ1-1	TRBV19	CASIDWGGGTEAFF
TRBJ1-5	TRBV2	CASWEGRAGQPQHF